This TCR beta chain was retrieved from a study of blood T cell repertoires in COVID-19 (dated by TCRdb to the early 2020s). Regarding the complete study: Collaborator samples came from the United States, Italy and Spain and covered acute and convalescent phases of COVID-19. The prospective study material was composed of cDNA or gDNA derived from T cells, B-cell-depleted T cells, or PBMCs. The repertoires were released in a freely available public database intended as a resource for research on the immune response to SARS-CoV-2. Samples came from the ongoing ImmuneRACE study (first 160 participants) plus 1,254 subjects from 6 global collaborators. Where available, HLA class I and class II types were taken from metadata supplied by the sample provider and were not determined by assay-based typing. A de-identified subject ID, COVID-19 status, age in years and sex were almost always included in the sample metadata. Deeply sampled blood TCRbeta repertoires from subjects exposed to, actively infected with, or recovered from COVID-19 were included in the dataset. The full study reports these points: How much clinical and demographic metadata was included differed by source and by participant, and the metadata was provided uncurated.

V is pruned by 1 base and J by 5 bases, leaving 7 bases of the junction without a gene match. Via the germline V gene, CDR1 is SGHTA and CDR2 FQGNSA. Reading from cysteine to phenylalanine, the CDR3 counts 16 amino acids. Of the read, only the CDR3 DNA is kept; its 48 bases are in frame from base 1. Comment on this clone: Its recognized antigen is unknown. The record has no base qualities; no much larger clone is one base away.

TCRbeta CDR3 regions were amplified from genomic DNA by means of the immunoSEQ Assay, a bias-controlled multiplex PCR. Turning to the authors' computational methods: Nucleated cell counts per sample were estimated from amplification of reference gene primers within the assay. Sequence reads were collapsed and filtered to measure the absolute abundance of every unique TCRbeta CDR3 rearrangement. For each sample, productive Simpson clonality was calculated by taking the square root of Simpson's diversity index across productive rearrangements. TCRdb provides this immuneACCESS table in a form limited to in-frame rearrangements. Some clones are lacking; in checked studies, under half of them reflect an unresolved V gene, and why the rest are absent is not known. V and J calls plus clone size are reproduced from that table; the DNA served to infer D and trimming. The sample profile shows about 430,000 clones; roughly 90% of them were found once. The ten largest clones capture 1.4% of the sample.

Participants in the prospective study were enrolled through a virtual design, were aged roughly 18 to 100 years, and lived in approximately 25 United States geographic areas. In the prospective study, cohorts were assigned on the basis of participant-reported clinical history obtained from a screening survey and a study questionnaire. Exposed participants had been in contact, within 2 weeks of entering the study, with a person who had a PCR-confirmed or clinician-diagnosed case of COVID-19. In the prospective study, whole blood, serum and a nasopharyngeal or oropharyngeal swab were collected from each participant by mobile phlebotomists. Participants in the prospective study had the option to provide additional blood draws and questionnaires over an approximately 2-month period. Before DNA extraction, prospective study blood samples were shipped either frozen or at room temperature.

The receptor comes from a young woman who had been exposed to COVID-19. The sequence is built from TRBV7-2 and TRBJ2-2, with TRBD1 matching 7 junction bases. Sequenced: PBMCs or T cells enriched from blood (not recorded which). The CDR3: CASSLEGGSQTGELFF. The DNA reads TGTGCCAGCAGCTTAGAAGGGGGCTCACAAACCGGGGAGCTGTTTTTT.